The entry below gives a single T cell receptor (beta chain) sequence along with its context. What antigen it recognizes has not been identified. One base away there is no much larger clone; base qualities are not given. The entry originates in a study of response to subunit inactivated influenza vaccine (dated by TCRdb to between 2017 and 2018). Study-wide context: The study used deep quantitative T cell receptor repertoire profiling to track responses to a trivalent subunit inactivated influenza vaccine. What the work shows at the level of the full study, not this receptor alone: It was suggested by the authors that each seasonal influenza vaccination may recruit only a limited number of new T cells.

Trimming removed 6 bases from V and 5 bases from J, leaving 17 bases between the germline ends. CDR1 and CDR2 (SGHTA, FQGNSA) derive from the germline V gene. Inclusive of the bounding cysteine and phenylalanine, the CDR3 is 14 residues long. The retained sequence is limited to the CDR3, 42 bases, with the frame set at the first base. The library was generated by RT-PCR. TCRdb names Illumina HiSeq 2500 as the instrument used. Clones were called with MiXCR by TCRdb after fastp trimmed the public reads at Q25, and only in-frame beta chains were retained. Rows with one shared CDR3 protein collapse into an entry with the most common genes and DNA. Present in this sample are about 700,000 distinct CDR3 sequences, 14% of which were seen just once. About 7.6% of the sample rests with the top ten.

The material was PBMCs from blood, obtained 14 days before vaccination. Recombination joined TRBV7-2 with TRBJ2-7; tentative D gene TRBD1, with 5 bases matching. The TCR sequence derives from a man in his forties or fifties who received an inactivated influenza vaccine. Donor details come from another sample of the same person, matched by shared clones. The CDR3 reads CASSMGQAIDEQYF. The DNA is as follows: TGTGCCAGCAGTATGGGGCAGGCAATCGACGAGCAGTACTTC.